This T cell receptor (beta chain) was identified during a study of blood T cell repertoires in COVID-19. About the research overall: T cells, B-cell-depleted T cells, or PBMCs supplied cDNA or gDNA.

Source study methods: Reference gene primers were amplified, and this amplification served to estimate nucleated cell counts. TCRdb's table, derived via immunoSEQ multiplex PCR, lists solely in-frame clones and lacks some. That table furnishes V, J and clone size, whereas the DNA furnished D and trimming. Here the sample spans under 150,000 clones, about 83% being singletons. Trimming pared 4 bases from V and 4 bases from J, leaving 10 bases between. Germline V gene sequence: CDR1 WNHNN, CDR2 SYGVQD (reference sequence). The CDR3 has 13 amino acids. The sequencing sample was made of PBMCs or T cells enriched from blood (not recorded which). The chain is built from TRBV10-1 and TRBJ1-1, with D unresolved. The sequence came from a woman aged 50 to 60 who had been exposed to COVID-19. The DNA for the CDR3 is TGCGCCAGCAGTGTCGGGTTCGGCACTGAAGCTTTCTTT. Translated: CASSVGFGTEAFF.